What follows describes a single T cell receptor beta chain. This entry belongs to a study of identical twins. TCRdb re-derived calls from the 5' RACE reads in MiXCR, one entry per CDR3 protein. Of 1.5 million or so distinct CDR3 sequences in the sample, less than 35% were seen once. V lost 4 bases and J lost 2, with 14 bases in between. The CDR3 loop spans 15 amino acids. Germline CDR1 reads SEHNR; CDR2 reads FQNEAQ (reference sequence). The sequence was collected from a newborn girl in good health. This chain links TRBV7-9 with TRBJ1-1; D call uncertain. Sequencing used cord blood. CDR3 loop: CASSSRRLGNTEAFF. The CDR3 nucleotides read TGTGCCAGCAGCTCCCGACGGCTGGGAAACACTGAAGCTTTCTTT.